The present T cell receptor (beta chain) was sequenced within a study of molecular identifiers for immune sequencing clone quantification. V lost 2 bases to trimming and J lost 0 bases, with 10 bases between them. Per the germline V gene, CDR1 is SQVTM and CDR2 is ANQGSEA. This CDR3 has 14 residues. Using its own MiXCR run on the PCR reads, TCRdb lists one record per CDR3 protein. The sample lists 490,000 or so distinct CDR3 sequences; 25% were seen once. This clonotype was seen repeatedly, ten times or more. The gene calls are TRBV29-1 and TRBJ1-2; tentative D call: TRBD1 (5 bases). Material: naive CD8+ T cells from blood, with Jurkat cell RNA spiked in. Subset noted: FACS-sorted CD8+CD4-CCR7+CD45RA+ naive T cells. This TCR was sampled from a human donor in good health. Some libraries in this study had Jurkat cell RNA spiked in. The CDR3 region is CSVETGNTNYGYTF. The CDR3 DNA follows: TGCAGCGTTGAAACAGGAAACACTAACTATGGCTACACCTTC.